These 32 T cell receptor beta chains originate from one sample sequenced in a study of control samples from healthy donors and cancer patients. Profiling relied on immunoSEQ multiplex PCR, and the TCRdb table lists in-frame clones only, not all of them. The profile shows approximately 170,000 clones, roughly 93% of them singletons. The sequenced sample consisted of blood. These receptor sequences come from a woman aged 55-75 years in good health.

To note about this clone: At one of its ends the junction is not consistent with the germline gene, which may arise from a read error. CDR3 amino acids: CARSLGDRGGNSPLHF. As DNA, the CDR3 is TGCGCCCGCAGCTTGGGGGACCGGGGGGGTAATTCACCCCTCCACTTT. J is TRBJ1-6 and V is TRBV5-1; D is perhaps TRBD1 (5 bases). Germline V gene data show CDR1 as SGHRS and CDR2 as YFSETQ. The CDR3 extends over 16 amino acids.

The V and J genes are TRBV29-1 and TRBJ2-6, with D unresolved. Trimming shortened V by 4 bases and J by 0 bases, and 4 bases separated the two germline ends. Per the germline V gene, CDR1 is SQVTM and CDR2 is ANQGSEA. This CDR3 region has 13 residues. CDR3 residues: CSVADSGANVLTF. As DNA, the CDR3 is TGCAGCGTTGCCGACTCTGGGGCCAACGTCCTGACTTTC.

The chain recombines TRBV19 with TRBJ2-2; D unclear. Trimming took off 1 base at V and 6 bases at J, with 3 bases between the two ends. Per germline, CDR1 LNHDA and CDR2 SQIVND (reference sequence). This CDR3 is 12 amino acids long. CDR3 region: CASSIVAGELFF. The CDR3 DNA follows: TGTGCCAGTAGTATAGTGGCCGGGGAGCTGTTTTTT.

This chain connects TRBV27 to TRBJ1-2; TRBD1 might be the D (5 bases). Germline V gene data show CDR1 as MNHEY and CDR2 as SMNVEV (reference sequence). This CDR3 comprises 16 residues. V lost 6 bases and J 3 bases, leaving 20 bases between the germline ends. CDR3 in amino acids: CASSPYMVSGDYGYTF. The CDR3 nucleotides read TGTGCCAGCAGCCCATATATGGTATCGGGGGACTATGGCTACACCTTC.

The gene calls are TRBV27 and TRBJ1-1; TRBD1 might be the D (5 bases). The V gene's germline CDR1 is MNHEY and CDR2 SMNVEV (reference sequence). The V gene lost 0 bases and the J gene lost 0 bases, with 8 bases spanning the gap. This CDR3 is built from 15 residues. CDR3 sequence: CASSLSRTMNTEAFF. The CDR3 coding sequence is TGTGCCAGCAGTTTATCTAGGACAATGAACACTGAAGCTTTCTTT.

The chain has TRBV4-1 and TRBJ1-3, with a weak D call TRBD1 (5 bases). This CDR3 region has 14 residues. With 3 bases removed from V and 7 bases from J, the gap between germline ends came to 13 bases. Germline CDR1 reads MGHRA; CDR2 reads YSYEKL. The CDR3 loop is CASSQPGPGNTIYF. The CDR3 DNA follows: TGCGCCAGCAGCCAGCCGGGACCGGGGAACACCATATATTTT.

The CDR3: CASSLLQSVHSGANVLTF. For the CDR3, the DNA is TGTGCCAGCAGTTTATTGCAGAGCGTTCACTCTGGGGCCAACGTCCTGACTTTC. V usage is TRBV27 and J usage is TRBJ2-6; D not certain. Germline CDR1 MNHEY, CDR2 SMNVEV (reference sequence). CDR3 length: 18 residues. Trimming pared 1 base from V and 0 bases from J, leaving 13 bases between.

The genes are TRBV5-1 and TRBJ1-2; weak D call: TRBD1 (5 bases). CDR1 SGHRS and CDR2 YFSETQ come from the germline V gene. Trimming removed 1 base at V and 5 bases at J, with 9 bases between. The CDR3 spans 13 residues. DNA of the CDR3: TGCGCCAGCAGCTTGACAGGAGAGTATGGCTACACCTTC. Translation gives CASSLTGEYGYTF.

The chain joins TRBV9 to TRBJ2-2, with no clear D. Trimming cost V 1 base and J 4 bases, with 5 bases left between them. The V gene's germline CDR1 is SGDLS and CDR2 YYNGEE. The CDR3 spans 13 residues. CDR3 DNA sequence: TGTGCCAGCAGCGTAACACTCACCGGGGAGCTGTTTTTT. Residues: CASSVTLTGELFF.

The chain carries TRBV10-3 and TRBJ2-7; D is unresolved. The germline CDR1 and CDR2 sequences are ENHRY and SYGVKD. Between the trimmed V and J ends, which lost 11 bases and 1 base, there was a span of 15 bases. The CDR3 has 13 amino acids. In DNA, the CDR3 is TGTGCCGATGGGTGTAGAGGTTCCTACGAGCAGTACTTC. Translating it yields CADGCRGSYEQYF.

The genes are TRBV20-1 and TRBJ1-5, with a tentative D call TRBD1 (5 bases). V lost 3 bases, J lost 4 bases, and 7 bases lay in between. The CDR3 length is 12 residues. CDR1 is DFQATT and CDR2 is SNEGSKA in the germline V gene (reference sequence). The CDR3 DNA sequence: TGCAGTGCTAGTAGACAGAATCAGCCCCAGCATTTT. It translates to CSASRQNQPQHF.

The chain couples TRBV12-5 to TRBJ2-1, with unresolved D. V lost 8 bases and J lost 0, with 11 bases in between. The germline CDR1 and CDR2 sequences are LGHNT and FRNRAP. The CDR3 contains 14 residues. The CDR3 DNA follows: TGTGCTAGTCTTAAGGGTAGCTCCTACAATGAGCAGTTCTTC. The encoded protein is CASLKGSSYNEQFF.

The chain carries TRBV25-1 and TRBJ1-5; D might be TRBD1 (6 bases). Germline CDR1 MGHDK, CDR2 SYGVNS. The germline V and J ends were trimmed by 5 bases and 1 base, with 15 bases remaining between them. The CDR3 is made up of 16 amino acids. In nucleotides, the CDR3 is TGTGCCAGCAGTCCGAATGGGACACCCAGCAATCAGCCCCAGCATTTT. Translated: CASSPNGTPSNQPQHF.

The V call is TRBV30, the J call TRBJ1-5, with 7 bases fitting TRBD1. From germline, CDR1 is GTSNPN and CDR2 SVGIG (reference sequence). The CDR3 spans 14 residues. Trimming at V came to 3 bases and at J to 3 bases, leaving 5 bases not matched to a gene. For the CDR3, the DNA is TGTGCCTGGAGACAGGGGTCGTCCAATCAGCCCCAGCATTTT. It encodes CAWRQGSSNQPQHF.

This chain links TRBV3-1 (or the pseudogene TRBV3-2) with TRBJ2-5; tentatively, D is TRBD2 (5 bases). Germline CDR1 and CDR2: LGHDT and YNNKEL (reference sequence). V lost 1 base to trimming and J lost 2 bases, with 11 bases between them. CDR3 length: 15 amino acids. CDR3 loop: CASSQGWSGQETQYF. CDR3 DNA sequence: TGTGCCAGCAGCCAAGGTTGGTCGGGGCAAGAGACCCAGTACTTC.

This clone was seen a single time. The chain links TRBV6-6 to TRBJ1-5; no clear D. The ends were cut back, 0 bases at V and 3 bases at J, with 3 bases in the middle. The germline CDR1 and CDR2 sequences are MNHNY and SVGAGI (reference sequence). This CDR3 region has 13 residues. DNA for the CDR3: TGTGCCAGCAGTTACTCGGCCAATCAGCCCCAGCATTTT. This codes for CASSYSANQPQHF.

The chain is built from TRBV6-6 and TRBJ2-7, with D possibly being TRBD1 (5 bases). Germline loops: CDR1 MNHNY, CDR2 SVGAGI (reference sequence). Trimming shortened V by 0 bases and J by 3 bases, and 9 bases separated the two germline ends. This CDR3 region has 14 residues. The DNA for the CDR3 is TGTGCCAGCAGTTACTCAAGGACAAGCTACGAGCAGTACTTC. Residues: CASSYSRTSYEQYF.

The V gene is TRBV5-1, the J gene TRBJ2-5; 9 nucleotides align to TRBD2. V shed 2 bases and J 6 bases; nucleotides not matched to a gene: 26. Germline V gene sequence: CDR1 SGHRS, CDR2 YFSETQ. CDR3 length: 21 residues. CDR3 sequence (DNA): TGCGCCAGCAGCTTACCAGGTATTGAAAGCGGGGGGTCCTCGGGAAGGCAGACCCAGTACTTC. It yields the protein CASSLPGIESGGSSGRQTQYF.

The chain couples TRBV2 to TRBJ2-7; the match to TRBD1 covers 10 bases. Unmatched junction bases numbered 12, after V lost 2 bases and J lost 5 bases. CDR1 is SNHLY and CDR2 is FYNNEI in the germline V gene. The CDR3 has 17 residues. The CDR3 nucleotides are TGTGCCAGCAGTGAATTTCTTCCGGGGACAGGGGACCACGAGCAGTACTTC. Translated: CASSEFLPGTGDHEQYF.

This clone has only one observation. The DNA for the CDR3 is TGTGCCAGCAGACAGGACAGGAACACTGAAGCTTTCTTT. Translated, it gives CASRQDRNTEAFF. The chain joins TRBV2 to TRBJ1-1; tentatively, D is TRBD1 (6 bases). V was cut by 6 bases and J by 1 base, with 9 bases left in between. The CDR3 spans 13 residues. The germline V gene has CDR1 SNHLY and CDR2 FYNNEI.

The V gene is TRBV5-1, the J gene TRBJ1-4; 10 bases map to TRBD1. Trimming cost V 4 bases and J 7 bases; bases outside gene matches: 7. The CDR3 is made up of 15 amino acids. The germline V gene encodes CDR1 SGHRS and CDR2 YFSETQ. CDR3 in amino acids: CASSRVRTGGEKLFF. Written as DNA, the CDR3 is TGCGCCAGCAGCCGGGTCCGGACAGGGGGTGAAAAACTGTTTTTT.

The V and J genes are TRBV4-3 and TRBJ1-5; D unclear. Germline assignment: CDR1 LGHNA and CDR2 YSLEER. V was trimmed by 0 bases and J by 4 bases, leaving 7 bases between them. The CDR3 runs 14 residues. CDR3 in amino acids: CASSQEAANQPQHF. The DNA for the CDR3 is TGCGCCAGCAGCCAAGAAGCGGCTAATCAGCCCCAGCATTTT.

The CDR3 DNA sequence: TGTGCCAGCAGTGATCCAGGGAGGACAGATCAGCCCCAGCATTTT. Translating it yields CASSDPGRTDQPQHF. The rearrangement uses TRBV2 and TRBJ1-5; tentative D call: TRBD1 (6 bases). Germline V lookup: CDR1 SNHLY, CDR2 FYNNEI. There are 15 residues in the CDR3. V lost 3 bases to trimming and J lost 5 bases, with 14 bases between them.

This chain connects TRBV5-6 to TRBJ1-1; D is unclear. The CDR3 is 13 amino acids. Trimming took off 0 bases at V and 5 bases at J, with 8 bases between the two ends. Germline values: CDR1 SGHDT, CDR2 YYEEEE. CDR3 residues: CASSLGRVTEAFF. CDR3 DNA: TGTGCCAGCAGCTTGGGTAGGGTAACTGAAGCTTTCTTT.

The rearrangement links TRBV6-2 or TRBV6-3 to TRBJ2-4; D is unresolved. V lost 4 bases and J 5 bases, leaving 15 bases between the germline ends. CDR1 is MNHEY, CDR2 SVGEGT, per germline. This CDR3 contains 15 residues. The CDR3 spells CASSSLRRAENIQYF. CDR3 coding DNA: TGTGCCAGCAGTTCCCTTCGTAGGGCAGAAAACATTCAGTACTTC.

This chain uses TRBV24-1 with TRBJ2-1; 15 bases align to TRBD2. The CDR3 extends over 17 amino acids. Germline assignment: CDR1 KGHDR and CDR2 SFDVKD. J was trimmed by 8 bases and V by 3 bases; bases with no gene match: 7. The CDR3 bases are TGTGCCACCAGTGATAGCCCGGGACTAGCGGGGGGTGATGAGCAGTTCTTC. Protein: CATSDSPGLAGGDEQFF.

The chain recombines TRBV6-5 with TRBJ1-2; weak D call: TRBD1 (6 bases). The CDR3 sequence is 14 residues long. Germline-derived CDR1 and CDR2 are MNHEY and SVGAGI. V was pared by 6 bases and J by 0 bases, with 11 bases between. The CDR3 sequence: CASSPGTSNYGYTF. In DNA, the CDR3 is TGTGCCAGCAGCCCCGGGACATCTAACTATGGCTACACCTTC.

This chain joins TRBV7-2 and TRBJ2-1; 9 positions agree with TRBD2. CDR1 SGHTA and CDR2 FQGNSA come from the germline V gene. This CDR3 has 15 amino acids. The J segment lost 5 bases and the V segment lost 1 base, leaving 3 bases of the junction unmatched. In nucleotides, the CDR3 is TGTGCCAGCAGCTTAGTTGCGGGGGGGCACAATGAGCAGTTCTTC. Residues: CASSLVAGGHNEQFF.

This clone showed up just a few times. V and J are TRBV7-3 and TRBJ2-3; D may be TRBD1 (5 bases). The CDR3 runs 14 residues. Per the germline V gene, CDR1 is SGHTA and CDR2 is FQGTGA. V was clipped by 2 bases and J by 1 base, with 7 bases between them. The CDR3 DNA reads TGTGCCAGCAGCTTAGGGGCCCGCACAGATACGCAGTATTTT. Residues: CASSLGARTDTQYF.

The CDR3 is CASSELISNTEAFF. The CDR3 nucleotides are TGTGCCAGCAGCGAGTTGATATCGAACACTGAAGCTTTCTTT. V gene TRBV9 combines with J gene TRBJ1-1; D not resolved. CDR1 is SGDLS, CDR2 YYNGEE, per germline. V lost 3 bases and J lost 1, with 10 bases in between. The CDR3 has 14 amino acids.

Remarks on this clone: Other DNA sequences in this sample translate to the same CDR3. The rearrangement links TRBV14 to TRBJ2-5, with D unclear. The CDR3 loop spans 11 amino acids. CDR1 and CDR2 from the germline V gene are SGHDN and FVKESK. The V end was cut by 3 bases, the J end by 3 bases, with 2 bases between. The CDR3 is CASSQEETQYF. CDR3 DNA sequence: TGTGCCAGCAGCCAGGAAGAGACCCAGTACTTC.

The J gene is TRBJ1-2, the V gene TRBV6-6; no clear D. CDR3 length: 11 amino acids. Trimming stripped 2 bases from V and 7 bases from J, with 5 bases between. Germline CDR1 MNHNY, CDR2 SVGAGI (reference sequence). The DNA for the CDR3 is TGTGCCAGCAGTTACGCTGGTGGCTACACCTTC. Encoded protein: CASSYAGGYTF.